A single sample is the source of the 15 T cell receptor beta chains below, sequenced in a study of cytomegalovirus exposure and HLA in healthy donors. Primers: 60 Vbeta forward and 13 Jbeta reverse. Only in-frame clones appear in the TCRdb table, and some are missing; sequencing was by immunoSEQ multiplex PCR. The sample consists of about 120,000 clones, under 85% of them appearing once. The sample was PBMCs. These receptor sequences come from a woman younger than 30 in good health and CMV-seronegative.

This clone showed up just a few times. The J gene is TRBJ1-5, the V gene TRBV10-3; the match to TRBD1 covers 10 bases. The V segment lost 5 bases and the J segment 5 bases; nucleotides outside the gene matches: 6. CDR3 length equals 15 residues. Germline V gene sequence: CDR1 ENHRY, CDR2 SYGVKD. The CDR3 loop reads CAISPGTGVDQPQHF. The CDR3 DNA reads TGTGCCATCAGTCCCGGGACAGGGGTGGATCAGCCCCAGCATTTT.

The chain recombines TRBV28 with TRBJ2-7, with D possibly TRBD2 on 6 matching bases. With 6 bases removed from V and 1 base from J, the gap between germline ends came to 13 bases. Germline V lookup: CDR1 MDHEN, CDR2 SYDVKM. The CDR3 runs to 14 residues. The DNA of the CDR3 is TGTGCCAGCAGCCTCCGGGGAGGTTCCTACGAGCAGTACTTC. This translates into CASSLRGGSYEQYF.

This sequence joins TRBV5-5 and TRBJ1-3; TRBD1 matches at 8 bases. CDR3 length: 16 amino acids. Germline assignment: CDR1 SGHKS and CDR2 YYEKEE (reference sequence). V dropped 0 bases and J dropped 0; count of bases not matched to a gene: 2. The CDR3 DNA follows: TGTGCCAGCAGCTTGGGCGACAGGGGCTCTGGAAACACCATATATTTT. Translating it yields CASSLGDRGSGNTIYF.

This clone was detected only a few times. This chain links TRBV6-6 with TRBJ2-5, with D possibly TRBD2 on 6 matching bases. CDR3 length: 15 amino acids. With 0 bases removed from V and 5 bases from J, the gap between germline ends came to 13 bases. The germline V gene encodes CDR1 MNHNY and CDR2 SVGAGI (reference sequence). The CDR3 coding sequence is TGTGCCAGCAGTTACTCAACCGGGGGATGGGAGACCCAGTACTTC. Residues: CASSYSTGGWETQYF.

In DNA, the CDR3 is TGCGCCAGCGCCGGAGCGGGGAGCACAGATACGCAGTATTTT. Translating gives CASAGAGSTDTQYF. This sequence joins TRBV5-1 and TRBJ2-3, with TRBD2 matching over 7 bases. This CDR3 region has 14 residues. V was pared by 7 bases and J by 0 bases, with 5 bases of the junction left unmatched. Germline V lookup: CDR1 SGHRS, CDR2 YFSETQ.

This clone has a handful of counts. V usage is TRBV6-1 and J usage is TRBJ1-2, with TRBD1 matching 9 bases. The CDR3 covers 14 residues. J lost 8 bases, V lost 3 bases, and 7 bases had no gene match. Germline assignment: CDR1 MNHNS and CDR2 SASEGT. The CDR3 region has the DNA TGTGCCAGCAGTGATACAGGGGGCCGGAGAGGCTACACCTTC. Translating it yields CASSDTGGRRGYTF.

Points on this clone: A junction end diverges from the germline sequence, so it may reflect a read error. The chain recombines TRBV28 with TRBJ2-1; the D gene is possibly TRBD1 (6 bases). The germline CDR1 and CDR2 sequences are MDHEN and SYDVKM. This CDR3 region has 13 residues. CDR3 sequence (DNA): TGTGCCAGCGGTTTAACAGGGAACAATGAGCAGTTCTTC. Amino acids: CASGLTGNNEQFF.

This chain joins TRBV13 and TRBJ1-1; D not certain. The CDR3 is 14 residues long. Germline CDR1 PRHDT, CDR2 FYEKMQ (reference sequence). V was cut by 0 bases and J by 1 base, with 6 bases left in between. Here the CDR3 reads CASSLGRGNTEAFF. CDR3 coding DNA: TGTGCCAGCAGCTTAGGCCGGGGGAACACTGAAGCTTTCTTT.

Note on this clone: This specimen includes other DNA sequences encoding the same CDR3. J is TRBJ1-1 and V is TRBV19; possibly TRBD1 for D (6 bases). Germline V gene data show CDR1 as LNHDA and CDR2 as SQIVND (reference sequence). This CDR3 has 14 amino acids. Trimming pared 1 base from V and 4 bases from J, leaving 10 bases between. In DNA, the CDR3 is TGTGCCAGTAGTATAGGAGGGGGTGGCACTGAAGCTTTCTTT. Translated: CASSIGGGGTEAFF.

The chain has TRBV30 and TRBJ2-5, with TRBD1 matching over 7 bases. This CDR3 is built from 16 residues. V shed 2 bases, J shed 3 bases, and the junction held 12 bases outside the gene matches. Germline loops: CDR1 GTSNPN, CDR2 SVGIG (reference sequence). DNA for the CDR3: TGTGCCTGGAGTAGGGGTGTGGGACAGTGGGAAGAGACCCAGTACTTC. Translated, it gives CAWSRGVGQWEETQYF.

This chain connects TRBV5-6 to TRBJ2-3; TRBD2 matches at 8 bases. V trimming: 2 bases; J trimming: 6 bases; junction bases outside the gene matches: 5. CDR1 and CDR2 (germline): SGHDT, YYEEEE. The CDR3 sequence is 14 residues long. The CDR3 DNA reads as TGTGCCAGCAGCTTCGGGCGGGGGGCCGATACGCAGTATTTT. It is translated as CASSFGRGADTQYF.

This sequence joins TRBV5-1 and TRBJ2-7; D ambiguous. The germline V gene has CDR1 SGHRS and CDR2 YFSETQ. The CDR3 contains 16 residues. The V gene lost 1 base and the J gene lost 0 bases, with 14 bases spanning the gap. The DNA of the CDR3 is TGCGCCAGCAGCTTGTCGGCTAGTACGACCTCCTACGAGCAGTACTTC. This sequence encodes CASSLSASTTSYEQYF.

The CDR3 DNA reads as TGTGCCAGCAGCTTAGGAGGACTGACGGAGACCCAGTACTTC. Protein sequence: CASSLGGLTETQYF. The chain links TRBV7-2 to TRBJ2-5; a weak D match, TRBD2 (5 bases). V lost 1 base and J lost 5, with 11 bases in between. Germline V gene data show CDR1 as SGHTA and CDR2 as FQGNSA. This CDR3 has 14 amino acids.

The V call is TRBV7-9, the J call TRBJ2-1, with 7 bases matching TRBD1. Germline V CDR1 and CDR2: SEHNR, FQNEAQ (reference sequence). The CDR3 runs 13 residues. V was clipped by 5 bases and J by 11 bases; unmatched bases: 9. The CDR3 DNA reads as TGTGCCAGCAGCAGTCAAAGACAGGGAAAGCAGTTCTTC. Protein sequence: CASSSQRQGKQFF.

The chain links TRBV10-3 to TRBJ2-1; D is uncertain. The CDR3 consists of 15 residues. From germline, CDR1 is ENHRY and CDR2 SYGVKD. The ends were cut back, 0 bases at V and 4 bases at J, with 10 bases in the middle. For the CDR3, the DNA is TGTGCCATCAGTGAGTCGAGTACGGTATACAATGAGCAGTTCTTC. This encodes CAISESSTVYNEQFF.